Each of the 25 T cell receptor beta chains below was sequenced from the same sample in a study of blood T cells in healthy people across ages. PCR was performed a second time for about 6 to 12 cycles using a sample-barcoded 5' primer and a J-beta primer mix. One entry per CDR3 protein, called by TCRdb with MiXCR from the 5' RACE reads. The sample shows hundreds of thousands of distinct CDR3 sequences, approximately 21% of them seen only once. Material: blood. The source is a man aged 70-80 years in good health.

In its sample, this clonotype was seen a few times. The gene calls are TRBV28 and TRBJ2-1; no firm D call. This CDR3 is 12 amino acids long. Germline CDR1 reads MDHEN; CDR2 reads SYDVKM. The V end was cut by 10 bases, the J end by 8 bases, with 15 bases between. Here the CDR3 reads CATRAAVDEQFF. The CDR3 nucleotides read TGTGCCACCCGGGCCGCGGTGGATGAGCAGTTCTTC.

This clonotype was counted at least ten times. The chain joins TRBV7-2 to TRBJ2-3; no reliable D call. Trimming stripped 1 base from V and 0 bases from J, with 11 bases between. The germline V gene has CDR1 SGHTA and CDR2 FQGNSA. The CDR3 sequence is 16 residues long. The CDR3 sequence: CASSLGTAFSTDTQYF. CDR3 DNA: TGTGCCAGCAGCTTAGGAACAGCGTTTAGCACAGATACGCAGTATTTT.

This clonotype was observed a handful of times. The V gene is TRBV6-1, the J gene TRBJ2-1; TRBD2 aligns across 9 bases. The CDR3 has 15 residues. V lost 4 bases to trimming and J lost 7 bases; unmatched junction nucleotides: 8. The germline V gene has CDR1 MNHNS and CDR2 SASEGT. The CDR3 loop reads CASSVGPGLANEQFF. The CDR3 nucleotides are TGTGCCAGCAGTGTAGGACCGGGACTAGCAAATGAGCAGTTCTTC.

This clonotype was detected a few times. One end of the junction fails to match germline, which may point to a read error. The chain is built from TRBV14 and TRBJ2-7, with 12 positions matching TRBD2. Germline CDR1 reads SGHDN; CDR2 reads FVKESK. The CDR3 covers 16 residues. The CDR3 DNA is TGTGCCAGTAGCCCCCTGACTAGCGGGAGTTTCTACGAGCAGTACTTC. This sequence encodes CASSPLTSGSFYEQYF.

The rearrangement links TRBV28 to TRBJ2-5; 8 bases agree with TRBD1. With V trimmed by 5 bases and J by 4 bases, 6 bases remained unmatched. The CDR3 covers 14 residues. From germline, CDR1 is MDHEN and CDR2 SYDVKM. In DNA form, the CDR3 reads TGTGCCAGCAGTGGGAGACAGGGGCTAGAGACCCAGTACTTC. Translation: CASSGRQGLETQYF. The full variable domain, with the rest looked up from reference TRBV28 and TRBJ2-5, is DVKVTQSSRYLVKRTGEKVFLECVQDMDHENMFWYRQDPGLGLRLIYFSYDVKMKEKGDIPEGYSVSREKKERFSLILESASTNQTSMYLCASSGRQGLETQYFGPGTRLLVL.

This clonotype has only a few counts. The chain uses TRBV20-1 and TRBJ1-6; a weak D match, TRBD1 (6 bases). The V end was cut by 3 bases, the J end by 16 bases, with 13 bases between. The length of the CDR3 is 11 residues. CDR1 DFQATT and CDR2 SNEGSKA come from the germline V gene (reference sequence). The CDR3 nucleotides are TGCAGTGCTAGGATGCGGGGGCTTCTCCACTTT. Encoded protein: CSARMRGLLHF.

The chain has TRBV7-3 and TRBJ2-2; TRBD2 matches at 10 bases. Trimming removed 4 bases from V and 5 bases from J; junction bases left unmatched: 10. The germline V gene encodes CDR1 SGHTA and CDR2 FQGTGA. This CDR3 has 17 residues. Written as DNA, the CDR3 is TGTGCCAGCAGCTCCAGCCTAGCGGGAGTAGGAACCGGGGAGCTGTTTTTT. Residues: CASSSSLAGVGTGELFF.

CDR3 sequence reads: CASSIGGTHGYEQYF. The DNA for the CDR3 is TGTGCCAGTAGTATAGGAGGTACCCATGGCTACGAGCAGTACTTC. V usage is TRBV19 and J usage is TRBJ2-7, with D hard to call. The germline V gene has CDR1 LNHDA and CDR2 SQIVND (reference sequence). The CDR3 extends over 15 amino acids. Trimming left V 1 base short and J 3 bases short, with 13 bases between.

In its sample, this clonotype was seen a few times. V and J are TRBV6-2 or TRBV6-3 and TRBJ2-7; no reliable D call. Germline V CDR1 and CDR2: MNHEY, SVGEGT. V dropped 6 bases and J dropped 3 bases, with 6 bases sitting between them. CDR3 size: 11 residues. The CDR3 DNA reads TGTGCCAGCAGAGAACGCTACGAGCAGTACTTC. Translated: CASRERYEQYF.

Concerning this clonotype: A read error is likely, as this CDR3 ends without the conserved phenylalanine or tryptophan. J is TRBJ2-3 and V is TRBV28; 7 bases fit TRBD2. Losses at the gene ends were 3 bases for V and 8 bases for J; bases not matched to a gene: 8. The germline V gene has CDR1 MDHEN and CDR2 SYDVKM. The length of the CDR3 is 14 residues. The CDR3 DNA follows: TGTGCCAGCAGTTTTTTCTCTAGGGAGGGTACGCAGTATCTT. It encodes CASSFFSREGTQYL.

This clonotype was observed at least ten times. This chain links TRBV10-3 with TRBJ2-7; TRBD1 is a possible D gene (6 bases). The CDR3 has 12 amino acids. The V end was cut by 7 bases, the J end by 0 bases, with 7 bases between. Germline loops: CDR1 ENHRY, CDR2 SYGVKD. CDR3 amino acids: CAIKGDSYEQYF. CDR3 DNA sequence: TGTGCCATCAAGGGGGACTCCTACGAGCAGTACTTC.

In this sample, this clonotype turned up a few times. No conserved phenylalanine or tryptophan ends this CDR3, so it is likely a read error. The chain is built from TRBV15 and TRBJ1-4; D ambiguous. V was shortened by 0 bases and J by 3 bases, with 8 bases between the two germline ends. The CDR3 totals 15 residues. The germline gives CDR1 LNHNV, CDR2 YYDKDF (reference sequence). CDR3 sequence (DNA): TGTGCCACCAGCAGAGAGTTGCAGCCTAATGAAAAACTGTTTTCT. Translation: CATSRELQPNEKLFS.

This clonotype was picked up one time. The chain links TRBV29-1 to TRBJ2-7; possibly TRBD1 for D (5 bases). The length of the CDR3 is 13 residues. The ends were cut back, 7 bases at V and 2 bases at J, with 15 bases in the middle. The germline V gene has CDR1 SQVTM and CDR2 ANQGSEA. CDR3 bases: TGCAGCGCGACGACAGTGGGGACCTACGAGCAGTACGTC. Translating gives CSATTVGTYEQYV.

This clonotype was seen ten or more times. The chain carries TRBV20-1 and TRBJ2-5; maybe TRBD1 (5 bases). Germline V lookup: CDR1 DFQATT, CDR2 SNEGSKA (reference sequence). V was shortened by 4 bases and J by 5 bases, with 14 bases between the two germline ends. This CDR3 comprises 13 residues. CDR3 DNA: TGCAGTGCTACGATGCAGGGTTGGGAGACCCAGTACTTC. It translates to CSATMQGWETQYF.

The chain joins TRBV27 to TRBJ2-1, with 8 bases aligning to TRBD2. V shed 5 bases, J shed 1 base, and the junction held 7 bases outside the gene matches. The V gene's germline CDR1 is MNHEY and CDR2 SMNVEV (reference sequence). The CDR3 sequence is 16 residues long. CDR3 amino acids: CASSRYGGGSYNEQFF. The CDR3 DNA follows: TGTGCCAGCAGTCGGTACGGGGGGGGATCCTACAATGAGCAGTTCTTC.

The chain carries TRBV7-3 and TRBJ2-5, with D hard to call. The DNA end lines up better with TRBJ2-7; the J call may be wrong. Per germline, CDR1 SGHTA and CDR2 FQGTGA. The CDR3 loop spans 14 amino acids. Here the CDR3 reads CASSLTPGSYEQYF. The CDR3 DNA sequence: TGTGCCAGCAGCTTAACTCCGGGTTCCTACGAGCAGTACTTC.

CDR3 sequence: CASGNDRAGANVLTF. The CDR3 coding sequence is TGCGCCAGCGGAAACGACAGGGCGGGGGCCAACGTCCTGACTTTC. The chain joins TRBV5-1 to TRBJ2-6; 7 nucleotides match TRBD1. J gave up 4 bases and V 7 bases, and 8 bases lay outside the gene matches. The CDR3 length is 15 residues. Germline V CDR1 and CDR2: SGHRS, YFSETQ.

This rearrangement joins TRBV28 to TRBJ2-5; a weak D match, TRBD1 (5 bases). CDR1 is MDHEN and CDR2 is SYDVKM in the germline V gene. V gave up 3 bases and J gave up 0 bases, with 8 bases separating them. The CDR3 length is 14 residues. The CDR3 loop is CASSFGRDQETQYF. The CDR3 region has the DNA TGTGCCAGCAGTTTTGGCAGGGACCAAGAGACCCAGTACTTC.

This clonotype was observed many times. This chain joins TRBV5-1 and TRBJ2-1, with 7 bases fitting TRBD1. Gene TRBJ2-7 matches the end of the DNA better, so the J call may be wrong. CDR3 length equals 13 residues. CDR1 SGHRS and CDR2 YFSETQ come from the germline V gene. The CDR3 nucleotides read TGCGCCAGCAGCTTGGCGGGGACAGCTGAGCAGTACTTC. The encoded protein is CASSLAGTAEQYF.

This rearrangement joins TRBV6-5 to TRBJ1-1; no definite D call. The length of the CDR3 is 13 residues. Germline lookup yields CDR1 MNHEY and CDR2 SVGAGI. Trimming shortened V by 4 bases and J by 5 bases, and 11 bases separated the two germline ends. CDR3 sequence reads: CASSLPRGTEAFF. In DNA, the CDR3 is TGTGCCAGCAGTTTACCACGGGGTACTGAAGCTTTCTTT.

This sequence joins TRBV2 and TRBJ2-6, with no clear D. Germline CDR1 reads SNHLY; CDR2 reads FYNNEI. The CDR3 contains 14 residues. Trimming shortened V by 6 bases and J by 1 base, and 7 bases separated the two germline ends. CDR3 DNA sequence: TGTGCCAGCAGGGAAAGATCTGGGGCCAACGTCCTGACTTTC. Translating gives CASRERSGANVLTF.

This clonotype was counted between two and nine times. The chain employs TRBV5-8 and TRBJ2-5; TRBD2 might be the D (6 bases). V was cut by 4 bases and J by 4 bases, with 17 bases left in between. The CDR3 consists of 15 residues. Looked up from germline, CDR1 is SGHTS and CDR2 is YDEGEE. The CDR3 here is CASSPQRSSAETQYF. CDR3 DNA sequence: TGTGCCAGCAGCCCCCAGAGGTCTAGCGCAGAGACCCAGTACTTC.

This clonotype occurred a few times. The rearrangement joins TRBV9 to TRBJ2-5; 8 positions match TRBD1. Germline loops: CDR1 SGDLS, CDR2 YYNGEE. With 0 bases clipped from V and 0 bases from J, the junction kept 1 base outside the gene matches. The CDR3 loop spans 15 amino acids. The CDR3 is CASSVGQGYQETQYF. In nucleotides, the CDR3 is TGTGCCAGCAGCGTAGGACAGGGGTACCAAGAGACCCAGTACTTC.

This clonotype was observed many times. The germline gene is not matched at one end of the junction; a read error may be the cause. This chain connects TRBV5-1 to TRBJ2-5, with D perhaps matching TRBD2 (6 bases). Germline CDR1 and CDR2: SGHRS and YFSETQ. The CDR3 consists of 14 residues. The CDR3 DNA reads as TGTGCCAGCAGCTTTAGCGGTTCCCAAGAGACCCAGTACTTC. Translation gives CASSFSGSQETQYF.

CDR3 protein: CASSLRRGPNTEAFF. CDR3 in DNA: TGTGCCAGCAGCTTACGCCGGGGGCCGAACACTGAAGCTTTCTTT. The V and J genes are TRBV7-2 and TRBJ1-1, with D tentatively TRBD1 (6 bases). The CDR3 totals 15 residues. The germline V gene has CDR1 SGHTA and CDR2 FQGNSA. Trimming removed 2 bases at V and 1 base at J, with 11 bases between.